Below are 22 T cell receptor beta chains sequenced from a single sample in a study of early T cells in non-severe SARS-CoV-2 infection. Via MiXCR, TCRdb re-called the 5' RACE reads, giving one row per CDR3 protein. The sample records tens of thousands of distinct CDR3 sequences, 12% being singletons. Sequenced input: whole blood. Receptors originate from an adult who was a healthcare worker with PCR-confirmed SARS-CoV-2 infection or an uninfected control (not recorded which).

This clonotype appeared a few times. The chain has TRBV20-1 and TRBJ1-2; D uncertain. The CDR3 is 9 amino acids. Per the germline V gene, CDR1 is DFQATT and CDR2 is SNEGSKA (reference sequence). Trimming removed 7 bases from V and 12 bases from J, with 12 bases in between. CDR3 DNA: TGCAGTGAGACATTGGTCGACACCTTC. Translating it yields CSETLVDTF.

This clonotype occurred many times. This sequence joins TRBV13 and TRBJ2-3; 9 positions match TRBD1. CDR3 length: 14 amino acids. Trimming at V came to 6 bases and at J to 4 bases, leaving 5 bases not matched to a gene. The germline gives CDR1 PRHDT, CDR2 FYEKMQ (reference sequence). CDR3 coding DNA: TGTGCCAGCAGGGTGGGACAGGGACCAGATACGCAGTATTTT. This translates into CASRVGQGPDTQYF.

The sample holds a few counts of this clonotype. This chain links TRBV5-5 with TRBJ2-7, with 9 bases lining up with TRBD2. Germline V gene lookup returns CDR1 SGHKS and CDR2 YYEKEE (reference sequence). V gave up 9 bases and J gave up 2 bases; unmatched junction bases: 6. CDR3 length: 13 residues. The CDR3 loop is CATSTSGPYEQYF. In DNA, the CDR3 is TGTGCCACCTCGACTAGCGGCCCCTACGAGCAGTACTTC.

This clonotype was counted a few times. This chain joins TRBV7-8 and TRBJ1-2; maybe TRBD1 (6 bases). Trimming shortened V by 5 bases and J by 5 bases, and 15 bases separated the two germline ends. The CDR3 sequence is 14 residues long. The germline V gene encodes CDR1 SGHVS and CDR2 FQNEAQ. This CDR3 reads CASSPGQILYGYTF. The CDR3 region has the DNA TGTGCCAGCAGCCCAGGACAGATTCTTTATGGCTACACCTTC.

This clonotype was seen more than once but under ten times. The chain employs TRBV10-3 and TRBJ2-3; D is unresolved. CDR1 and CDR2 from the germline V gene are ENHRY and SYGVKD. The CDR3 length is 12 residues. V lost 8 bases, J lost 5 bases, and 11 bases lay in between. This CDR3 is CAILSEEDTQYF. CDR3 nucleotide sequence: TGTGCCATCCTGAGCGAGGAAGATACGCAGTATTTT.

In this sample, this clonotype turned up many times. The rearrangement joins TRBV6-5 to TRBJ1-1; possibly TRBD1 for D (5 bases). The CDR3 consists of 16 residues. Trimming pared 4 bases from V and 6 bases from J, leaving 21 bases between. The germline CDR1 and CDR2 sequences are MNHEY and SVGAGI. The CDR3 sequence is CASSFWRGAEAAEAFF. The CDR3 region has the DNA TGTGCCAGCAGTTTTTGGAGGGGCGCAGAAGCCGCTGAAGCTTTCTTT.

This clonotype showed up just a few times. The chain joins TRBV19 to TRBJ2-2; D gene uncertain. V lost 6 bases, J lost 2 bases, and 13 bases lay in between. Germline V CDR1 and CDR2: LNHDA, SQIVND (reference sequence). The CDR3 loop spans 15 amino acids. The CDR3 region is CASSTTPINTGELFF. The CDR3 DNA is TGTGCCAGTAGCACAACTCCGATCAACACCGGGGAGCTGTTTTTT.

This clonotype has only a few counts. The chain couples TRBV5-1 to TRBJ2-7, with a possible D match to TRBD2 (6 bases). The V gene lost 4 bases and the J gene lost 4 bases, with 15 bases spanning the gap. Germline CDR1 reads SGHRS; CDR2 reads YFSETQ. This CDR3 is built from 14 residues. The CDR3 DNA follows: TGCGCCAGCAGCCCGTCTTCAGGGAGGTACGAGCAGTACTTC. This translates into CASSPSSGRYEQYF.

The CDR3 DNA is TGTGCCAGCAGCCTTACGGGGGAGATCACAGATACGCAGTATTTT. This gives the protein CASSLTGEITDTQYF. This chain uses TRBV11-2 with TRBJ2-3, with TRBD2 as a possible D gene (6 bases). CDR3 length: 15 residues. The germline V gene encodes CDR1 SGHAT and CDR2 FQNNGV. The V end was cut by 5 bases, the J end by 2 bases, with 14 bases between.

This clonotype was counted many times. J is TRBJ1-2 and V is TRBV29-1; no clear D gene. V lost 8 bases and J lost 7, with 8 bases in between. This CDR3 comprises 9 residues. CDR1 is SQVTM and CDR2 is ANQGSEA in the germline V gene. CDR3 in amino acids: CSPLPGYTF. In nucleotides, the CDR3 is TGCAGCCCGCTCCCTGGCTACACCTTC.

This clonotype was picked up a small number of times. In nucleotides, the CDR3 is TGCAGTGCTAGGGGACTAGCGGCAGAGACCCAGTACTTC. It yields the protein CSARGLAAETQYF. This chain joins TRBV20-1 and TRBJ2-5, with 11 bases lining up with TRBD2. Germline V gives CDR1 DFQATT, CDR2 SNEGSKA (reference sequence). J gave up 4 bases and V 3 bases, and 1 base lay outside the gene matches. The CDR3 is 13 amino acids.

This clonotype was detected ten times or more. CDR3 in amino acids: CASSSRQGSSGANVLTF. Written as DNA, the CDR3 is TGTGCCAGCAGCAGCAGACAGGGGAGCTCTGGGGCCAACGTCCTGACTTTC. The chain carries TRBV12-3 or TRBV12-4 and TRBJ2-6, with TRBD1 matching 8 bases. The CDR3 runs 17 residues. Trimming took 6 bases from V and 0 from J; bases not matched to a gene: 7.

This chain joins TRBV21-1 and TRBJ1-2. TRBV21-1 has pseudogene status. The CDR3 extends over 10 amino acids. CDR3 loop: CASGTDGYTF. CDR3 coding DNA: TGTGCCAGTGGGACTGACGGCTACACCTTC.

This chain joins TRBV25-1 and TRBJ2-3, with D possibly being TRBD2 (7 bases). V was shortened by 4 bases and J by 6 bases, with 17 bases between the two germline ends. Germline-derived CDR1 and CDR2 are MGHDK and SYGVNS. The CDR3 has 15 amino acids. The CDR3 DNA sequence: TGTGCCAGCAGTGCCATTGGGGGGGCAGGGGATACGCAGTATTTT. The encoded protein is CASSAIGGAGDTQYF. Full variable domain (missing parts from reference TRBV25-1 and TRBJ2-3): EADIYQTPRYLVIGTGKKITLECSQTMGHDKMYWYQQDPGMELHLIHYSYGVNSTEKGDLSSESTVSRIRTEHFPLTLESARPSHTSQYLCASSAIGGAGDTQYFGPGTRLTVL.

Remarks on this clonotype: A much larger clone differs by one base, so this may be a read error. The rearrangement uses TRBV19 and TRBJ2-3, with 8 bases lining up with TRBD2. Germline loops: CDR1 LNHDA, CDR2 SQIVND (reference sequence). The CDR3 has 14 amino acids. V shed 9 bases and J 2 bases; nucleotides not matched to a gene: 7. As DNA, the CDR3 is TGTGCCAGGACCCCCGGGGGGGACACAGATACGCAGTATTTT. Translating gives CARTPGGDTDTQYF.

This clonotype was seen more than once but under ten times. The J gene is TRBJ1-1, the V gene TRBV29-1; unclear D gene. CDR1 and CDR2 from the germline V gene are SQVTM and ANQGSEA. Trimming left V 0 bases short and J 4 bases short, with 6 bases between. This CDR3 contains 12 residues. The DNA for the CDR3 is TGCAGCGTTGAAGATGGACCCACTGAAGCTTTCTTT. It is translated as CSVEDGPTEAFF.

This clonotype was seen repeatedly, ten times or more. This sequence joins TRBV2 and TRBJ2-7; D may be TRBD1 (5 bases). Germline values: CDR1 SNHLY, CDR2 FYNNEI. Trimming pared 4 bases from V and 3 bases from J, leaving 19 bases between. The CDR3 loop spans 16 amino acids. CDR3 in amino acids: CASSGKRQCPFYEQYF. In nucleotides, the CDR3 is TGTGCCAGCAGTGGAAAAAGACAGTGCCCCTTCTACGAGCAGTACTTC.

This clonotype was seen ten or more times. The gene calls are TRBV19 and TRBJ1-5, with no clear D. Germline lookup yields CDR1 LNHDA and CDR2 SQIVND (reference sequence). The length of the CDR3 is 15 residues. The V end was cut by 4 bases, the J end by 2 bases, with 12 bases between. CDR3 bases: TGTGCCAGTAGTACACCGTTTGGGGGCAATCAGCCCCAGCATTTT. Its translation: CASSTPFGGNQPQHF.

The chain has TRBV12-3 or TRBV12-4 and TRBJ1-5; 8 bases line up with TRBD1. CDR3 size: 15 residues. The V and J ends lost 5 bases and 6 bases, in that order; junction bases with no gene match: 9. The CDR3 coding sequence is TGTGCCAGCAGTGCGGACAGGGAAAGGGCTCAGCCCCAGCATTTT. It yields the protein CASSADRERAQPQHF.

The chain employs TRBV20-1 and TRBJ2-5; tentative D call: TRBD2 (6 bases). V was pared by 6 bases and J by 5 bases, with 28 bases between. The CDR3 extends over 17 amino acids. From germline, CDR1 is DFQATT and CDR2 SNEGSKA (reference sequence). The CDR3 sequence: CSAPPARGPRREETQYF. For the CDR3, the DNA is TGCAGTGCCCCACCAGCGCGGGGCCCCAGGAGGGAGGAGACCCAGTACTTC.

In this sample, this clonotype turned up many times. V is TRBV9 and J is TRBJ2-5; D is possibly TRBD2 (7 bases). The CDR3 has 16 amino acids. Trimming pared 4 bases from V and 1 base from J, leaving 17 bases between. Germline V lookup: CDR1 SGDLS, CDR2 YYNGEE. CDR3 in DNA: TGTGCCAGCAGCCGGCAGGGAGGGGGACCCCAAGAGACCCAGTACTTC. This codes for CASSRQGGGPQETQYF.

This clonotype was observed a single time. A much larger clone lies a single base off, so this may be a read error. This chain uses TRBV20-1 with TRBJ2-7, with TRBD2 matching over 12 bases. This CDR3 is built from 15 residues. The germline CDR1 and CDR2 sequences are DFQATT and SNEGSKA (reference sequence). V shed 7 bases, J shed 3 bases, and the junction held 10 bases outside the gene matches. In DNA, the CDR3 is TGCAGTGTCCACCCCAGACTAGCGGGGGTCTACGAGCAGTACTTC. Translation: CSVHPRLAGVYEQYF.